This TCR beta chain emerged from a study of blood T cell repertoires in COVID-19. Study context: Donors in the United States, Italy and Spain gave samples during acute or convalescent COVID-19.

Authors' processing steps: Reference gene primer amplification gave estimated nucleated cell counts. The protocol was immunoSEQ multiplex PCR, while the TCRdb copy is restricted to in-frame clones and leaves out a portion. That table is the source of V, J and clone size, and D and trimming were worked out from the DNA. The sample includes around 250,000 clones, 86% seen only once; the top ten take roughly a sixth. This CDR3 region has 14 residues. Germline assignment: CDR1 SGHRS and CDR2 YFSETQ. The ends were cut back, 0 bases at V and 2 bases at J, with 6 bases in the middle. Assignment of participants to cohorts was predicated upon participant-reported clinical history.

The sample comprised PBMCs or T cells enriched from blood (not recorded which). The receptor's source is a man younger than 30 who had recovered from COVID-19. The chain is built from TRBV5-1 and TRBJ2-1, with D perhaps matching TRBD2 (5 bases). The CDR3 loop is CASSLAGTYNEQFF. CDR3 DNA: TGCGCCAGCAGCTTGGCCGGGACCTACAATGAGCAGTTCTTC. The whole variable domain, filled in from reference TRBV5-1 and TRBJ2-1, reads KAGVTQTPRYLIKTRGQQVTLSCSPISGHRSVSWYQQTPGQGLQFLFEYFSETQRNKGNFPGRFSGRQFSNSRSEMNVSTLELGDSALYLCASSLAGTYNEQFFGPGTRLTVL.